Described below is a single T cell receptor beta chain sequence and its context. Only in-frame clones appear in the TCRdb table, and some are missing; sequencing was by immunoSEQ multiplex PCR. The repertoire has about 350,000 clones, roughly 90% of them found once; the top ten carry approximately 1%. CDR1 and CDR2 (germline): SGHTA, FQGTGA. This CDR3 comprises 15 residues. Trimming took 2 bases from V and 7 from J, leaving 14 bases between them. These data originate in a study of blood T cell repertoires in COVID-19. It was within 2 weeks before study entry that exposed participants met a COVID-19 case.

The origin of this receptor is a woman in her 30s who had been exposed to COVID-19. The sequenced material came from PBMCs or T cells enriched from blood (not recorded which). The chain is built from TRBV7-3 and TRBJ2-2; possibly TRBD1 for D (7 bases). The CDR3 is CASSLGGTVVGELFF. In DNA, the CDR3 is TGTGCCAGCAGCTTAGGGGGGACAGTCGTCGGGGAGCTGTTTTTT.